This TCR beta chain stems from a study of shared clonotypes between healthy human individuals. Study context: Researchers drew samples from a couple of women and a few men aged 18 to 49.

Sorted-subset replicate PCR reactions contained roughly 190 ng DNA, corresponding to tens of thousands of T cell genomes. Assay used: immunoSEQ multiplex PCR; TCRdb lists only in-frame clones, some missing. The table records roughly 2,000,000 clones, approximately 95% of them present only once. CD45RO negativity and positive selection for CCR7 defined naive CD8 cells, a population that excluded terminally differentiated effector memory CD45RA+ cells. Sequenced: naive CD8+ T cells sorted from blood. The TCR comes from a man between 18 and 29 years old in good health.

The CDR3 protein is CAWSVPATYGYTF. The CDR3 nucleotides read TGTGCCTGGAGTGTCCCAGCCACCTATGGCTACACCTTC. The chain combines TRBV30 with TRBJ1-2; D gene ambiguous. V dropped 0 bases and J dropped 4 bases, with 9 bases sitting between them. This CDR3 has 13 amino acids. Per germline, CDR1 GTSNPN and CDR2 SVGIG (reference sequence).